Below, one T cell receptor (beta chain) is given with its context. Its cognate antigen is unknown. The data stem from a study of T cell repertoires in ileal Crohn's disease. Study-level points and caveats: All patients with clonality above 26.8% had endoscopic recurrence. Compared with CD4 T cells, sorted CD8 cells carried more expanded clones.

Repertoires were generated with immunoSEQ multiplex PCR, while TCRdb's copy carries only in-frame clones and drops some. The sample carries more than 2,500 clones, roughly 88% recorded once. The sorted cells were lamina propria lymphocytes from surgical specimens, first isolated by density gradient. Patients were adults with ileal or ileocolonic Crohn's disease needing resection. The V gene lost 0 bases and the J gene lost 8 bases, with 18 bases spanning the gap. The CDR3 contains 16 residues. Germline CDR1 is SGHDT and CDR2 is YYEEEE. This sequence originates from an adult with Crohn's disease. The chain links TRBV5-6 to TRBJ1-5; D remains unclear. Sequencing was performed on CD4+ T cells sorted from the ileum. The CDR3 sequence is CASSLANRRGFEPQHF. DNA of the CDR3: TGTGCCAGCAGCTTGGCCAATAGGAGAGGTTTTGAGCCCCAGCATTTT.